The 10 T cell receptor beta chains below come from one sample, sequenced in a study of cytomegalovirus exposure and HLA in healthy donors. 60 Vbeta and 13 Jbeta primers were used in PCR. Assay used: immunoSEQ multiplex PCR; TCRdb lists only in-frame clones, some missing. This table has 150,000 to 200,000 clones, around 68% appearing once. Sequenced input: PBMCs. Source of these receptors: a man aged 25-40 years in good health and CMV-seropositive.

Comments on this clone: Other nucleotide sequences in the sample specify the same CDR3. For the CDR3, the DNA is TGTGCCAGCAGCGTAGACGGGGGTCCCCCTTACCAAGAGACCCAGTACTTC. Residues: CASSVDGGPPYQETQYF. The rearrangement uses TRBV9 and TRBJ2-5; TRBD2 might be the D (6 bases). Deletions cut 0 bases from V and 0 bases from J, with 15 bases between. Germline V gene lookup returns CDR1 SGDLS and CDR2 YYNGEE. The CDR3 has 17 amino acids.

The chain couples TRBV30 to TRBJ1-5; D is unclear. This CDR3 contains 13 residues. Trimming removed 2 bases at V and 0 bases at J, with 5 bases between. Germline CDR1 is GTSNPN and CDR2 is SVGIG (reference sequence). The CDR3 region is CAWSFHSNQPQHF. The CDR3 DNA reads TGTGCCTGGAGTTTTCATAGCAATCAGCCCCAGCATTTT.

With respect to this clone: This is likely an artifact of a read error, given a far larger clone one base away. The genes are TRBV28 and TRBJ2-1, with 8 bases aligning to TRBD1. The V and J ends lost 5 bases and 8 bases, in that order; junction bases with no gene match: 5. The CDR3 spans 13 residues. Germline values: CDR1 MDHEN, CDR2 SYDVKM. The chain's CDR3 is CASSAGQAYEQFF. CDR3 coding DNA: TGTGCCAGCAGTGCGGGACAGGCTTATGAGCAGTTCTTC. Combining the CDR3 with reference TRBV28 and TRBJ2-1 gives the whole variable domain DVKVTQSSRYLVKRTGEKVFLECVQDMDHENMFWYRQDPGLGLRLIYFSYDVKMKEKGDIPEGYSVSREKKERFSLILESASTNQTSMYLCASSAGQAYEQFFGPGTRLTVL.

V gene TRBV6-5 combines with J gene TRBJ2-5; weak D call: TRBD2 (5 bases). CDR3 size: 15 residues. CDR1 is MNHEY, CDR2 SVGAGI, per germline. Trimming stripped 5 bases from V and 4 bases from J, with 17 bases between. The CDR3 loop reads CASSPLGEPGETQYF. The DNA of the CDR3 is TGTGCCAGCAGTCCTCTCGGGGAGCCAGGAGAGACCCAGTACTTC.

In the case of this clone: At one end the junction does not follow the germline gene, possibly because of a read error. This chain joins TRBV4-1 and TRBJ2-3; possibly TRBD2 for D (5 bases). From germline, CDR1 is MGHRA and CDR2 YSYEKL. The CDR3 consists of 11 residues. The CDR3 DNA is TGCGCCAGCAGCCAAGAGGGGAGTGCTCGATTT. Its translation is CASSQEGSARF.

This clone was found a few times. This sequence joins TRBV10-3 and TRBJ1-2; D unclear. V lost 6 bases to trimming and J lost 8 bases, with 10 bases between them. Germline assignment: CDR1 ENHRY and CDR2 SYGVKD. The CDR3 contains 11 residues. The CDR3 DNA follows: TGTGCCATCAGCAGTCCGAAAGGCTACACCTTC. This encodes CAISSPKGYTF.

The rearrangement joins TRBV5-1 to TRBJ2-3; 8 nucleotides line up with TRBD1. The V and J ends lost 0 bases and 6 bases, in that order; junction bases with no gene match: 6. The germline V gene encodes CDR1 SGHRS and CDR2 YFSETQ. This CDR3 is built from 15 residues. The CDR3 DNA reads as TGCGCCAGCAGCTTGGTACCAGGGGGCGCGGATACGCAGTATTTT. This translates into CASSLVPGGADTQYF.

V gene TRBV28 combines with J gene TRBJ1-5, with D unclear. V lost 10 bases to trimming and J lost 11 bases, with 15 bases between them. The CDR3 runs to 11 residues. Germline CDR1 reads MDHEN; CDR2 reads SYDVKM. CDR3 in amino acids: CATSDEGAQHF. For the CDR3, the DNA is TGTGCCACGTCGGATGAGGGTGCCCAGCATTTT. The whole variable domain, remainder taken from reference TRBV28 and TRBJ1-5, is DVKVTQSSRYLVKRTGEKVFLECVQDMDHENMFWYRQDPGLGLRLIYFSYDVKMKEKGDIPEGYSVSREKKERFSLILESASTNQTSMYLCATSDEGAQHFGDGTRLSIL.

The CDR3, as DNA: TGCAGCGTGACGACTCCTGCGGAGACCCAGTACTTC. This gives the protein CSVTTPAETQYF. The chain employs TRBV29-1 and TRBJ2-5; D call uncertain. V gave up 6 bases and J gave up 5 bases, with 13 bases separating them. The CDR3 consists of 12 residues. Germline V CDR1 and CDR2: SQVTM, ANQGSEA.

This chain links TRBV5-4 with TRBJ1-5, with D uncertain. The V and J ends lost 5 bases and 5 bases respectively, with 8 bases between them. The CDR3 length is 12 residues. In germline, CDR1 is SGHNT, CDR2 YYREEE (reference sequence). The CDR3 protein is CASSFPDQPQHF. Written as DNA, the CDR3 is TGTGCCAGCAGTTTTCCCGATCAGCCCCAGCATTTT.